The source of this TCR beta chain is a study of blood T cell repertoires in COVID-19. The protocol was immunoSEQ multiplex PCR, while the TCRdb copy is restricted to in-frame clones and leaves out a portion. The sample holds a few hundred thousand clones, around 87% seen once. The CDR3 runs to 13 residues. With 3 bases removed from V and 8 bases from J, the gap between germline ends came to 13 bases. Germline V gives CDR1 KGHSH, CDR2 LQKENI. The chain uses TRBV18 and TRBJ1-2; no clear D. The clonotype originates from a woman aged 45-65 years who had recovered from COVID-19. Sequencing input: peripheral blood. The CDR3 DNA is TGTGCCAGCTCACCGGCGTTAGCGGAAGGCTACACCTTC. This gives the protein CASSPALAEGYTF.